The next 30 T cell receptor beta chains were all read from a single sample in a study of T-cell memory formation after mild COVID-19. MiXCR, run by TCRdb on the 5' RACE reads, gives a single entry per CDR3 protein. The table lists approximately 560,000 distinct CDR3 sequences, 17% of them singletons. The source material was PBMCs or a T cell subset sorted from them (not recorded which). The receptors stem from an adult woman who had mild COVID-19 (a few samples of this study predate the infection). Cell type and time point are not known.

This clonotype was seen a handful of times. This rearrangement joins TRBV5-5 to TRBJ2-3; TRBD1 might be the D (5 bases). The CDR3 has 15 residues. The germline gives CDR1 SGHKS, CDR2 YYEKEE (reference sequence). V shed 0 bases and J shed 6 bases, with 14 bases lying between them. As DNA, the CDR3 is TGTGCCAGCAGCTTGGATGGGGCCCGGAGTGATACGCAGTATTTT. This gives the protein CASSLDGARSDTQYF.

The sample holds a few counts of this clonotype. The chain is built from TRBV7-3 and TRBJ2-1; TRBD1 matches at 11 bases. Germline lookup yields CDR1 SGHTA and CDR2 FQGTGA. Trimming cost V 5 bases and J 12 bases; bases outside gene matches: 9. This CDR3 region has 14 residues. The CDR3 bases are TGTGCCAGCAGCCCTCAGGGGACAGGGGGATCGCAGTTCTTC. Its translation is CASSPQGTGGSQFF. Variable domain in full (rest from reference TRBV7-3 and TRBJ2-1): GAGVSQTPSNKVTEKGKYVELRCDPISGHTALYWYRQSLGQGPEFLIYFQGTGAADDSGLPNDRFFAVRPEGSVSTLKIQRTERGDSAVYLCASSPQGTGGSQFFGPGTRLTVL.

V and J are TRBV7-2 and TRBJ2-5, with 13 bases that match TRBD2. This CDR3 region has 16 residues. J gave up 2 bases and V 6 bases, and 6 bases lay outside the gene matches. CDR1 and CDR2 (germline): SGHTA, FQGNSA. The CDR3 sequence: CASSRTSGSSQETQYF. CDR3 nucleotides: TGTGCCAGCAGTAGGACTAGCGGGAGTTCTCAAGAGACCCAGTACTTC.

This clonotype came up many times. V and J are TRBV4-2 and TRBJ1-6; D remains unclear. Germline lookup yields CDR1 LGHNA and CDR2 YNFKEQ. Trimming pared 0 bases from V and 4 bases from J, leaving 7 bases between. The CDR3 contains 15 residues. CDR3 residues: CASSQDRLYNSPLHF. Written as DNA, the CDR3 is TGTGCCAGCAGCCAAGATAGGTTATATAATTCACCCCTCCACTTT.

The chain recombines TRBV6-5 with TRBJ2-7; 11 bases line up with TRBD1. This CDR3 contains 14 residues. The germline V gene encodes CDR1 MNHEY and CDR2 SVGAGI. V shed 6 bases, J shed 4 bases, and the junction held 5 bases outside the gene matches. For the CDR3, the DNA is TGTGCCAGCAGGCCGGGACAGGGGGGATACGAGCAGTACTTC. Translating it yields CASRPGQGGYEQYF.

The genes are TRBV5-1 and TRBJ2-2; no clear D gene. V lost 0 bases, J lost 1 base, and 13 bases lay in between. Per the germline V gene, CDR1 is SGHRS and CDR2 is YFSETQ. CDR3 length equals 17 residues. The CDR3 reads CASSLAIQTLNTGELFF. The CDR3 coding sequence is TGCGCCAGCAGCTTGGCCATCCAGACACTGAACACCGGGGAGCTGTTTTTT.

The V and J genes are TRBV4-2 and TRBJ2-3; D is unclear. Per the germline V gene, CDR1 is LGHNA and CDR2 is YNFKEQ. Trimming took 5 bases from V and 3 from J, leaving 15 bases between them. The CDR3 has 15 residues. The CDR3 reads CASSSGPTQTDTQYF. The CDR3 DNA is TGTGCCAGCAGCTCCGGACCAACTCAGACAGATACGCAGTATTTT.

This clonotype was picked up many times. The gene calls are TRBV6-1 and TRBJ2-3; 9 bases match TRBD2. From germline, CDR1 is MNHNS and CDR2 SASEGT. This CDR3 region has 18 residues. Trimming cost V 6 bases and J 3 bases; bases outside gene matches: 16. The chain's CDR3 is CASSAYGRGGPSTDTQYF. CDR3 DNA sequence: TGTGCCAGCAGCGCCTATGGGCGGGGGGGCCCTAGTACAGATACGCAGTATTTT.

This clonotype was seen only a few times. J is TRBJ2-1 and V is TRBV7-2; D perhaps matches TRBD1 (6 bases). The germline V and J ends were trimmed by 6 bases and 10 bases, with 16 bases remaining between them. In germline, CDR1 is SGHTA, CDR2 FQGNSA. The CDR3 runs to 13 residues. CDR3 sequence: CASREQQGQEQFF. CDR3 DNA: TGTGCCAGCAGGGAGCAACAGGGTCAAGAGCAGTTCTTC.

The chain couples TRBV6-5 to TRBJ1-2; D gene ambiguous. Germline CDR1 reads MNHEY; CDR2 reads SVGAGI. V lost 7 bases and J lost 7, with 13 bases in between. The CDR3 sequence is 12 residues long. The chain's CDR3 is CASTNVGGGYTF. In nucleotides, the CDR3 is TGTGCCAGCACTAACGTGGGTGGTGGCTACACCTTC.

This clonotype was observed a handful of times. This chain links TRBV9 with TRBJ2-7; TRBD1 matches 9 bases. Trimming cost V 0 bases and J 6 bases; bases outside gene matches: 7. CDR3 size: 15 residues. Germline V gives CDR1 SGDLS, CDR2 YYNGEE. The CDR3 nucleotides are TGTGCCAGCAGCGTAGACGCCGGGACAGGGTCCGAGCAGTACTTC. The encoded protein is CASSVDAGTGSEQYF.

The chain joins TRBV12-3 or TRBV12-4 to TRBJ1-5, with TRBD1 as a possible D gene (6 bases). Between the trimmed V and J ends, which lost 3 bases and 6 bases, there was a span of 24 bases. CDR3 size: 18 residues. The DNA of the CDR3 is TGTGCCAGCAGTTTCTTCTTACAGGGTATAGGGCTACGTCAGCCCCAGCATTTT. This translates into CASSFFLQGIGLRQPQHF.

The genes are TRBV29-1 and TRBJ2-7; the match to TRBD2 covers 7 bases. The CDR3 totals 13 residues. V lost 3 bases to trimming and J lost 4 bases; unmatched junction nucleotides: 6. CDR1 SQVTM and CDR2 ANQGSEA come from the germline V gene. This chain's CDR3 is CSVEDERGYEQYF. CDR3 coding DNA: TGCAGCGTTGAGGATGAGCGGGGATACGAGCAGTACTTC.

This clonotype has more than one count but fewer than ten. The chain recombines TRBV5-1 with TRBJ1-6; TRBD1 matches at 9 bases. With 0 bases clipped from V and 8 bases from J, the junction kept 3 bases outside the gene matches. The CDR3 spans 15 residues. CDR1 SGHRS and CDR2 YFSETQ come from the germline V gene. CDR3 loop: CASSLGDRVDSPLHF. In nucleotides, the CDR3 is TGCGCCAGCAGCTTGGGGGACAGGGTTGATTCACCCCTCCACTTT.

CDR3 sequence reads: CASSLFKETDTQYF. The DNA for the CDR3 is TGTGCCAGCAGTTTATTTAAGGAGACAGATACGCAGTATTTT. The chain joins TRBV27 to TRBJ2-3; D ambiguous. V was clipped by 1 base and J by 3 bases, with 8 bases between them. CDR3 length: 14 residues. The germline V gene has CDR1 MNHEY and CDR2 SMNVEV (reference sequence).

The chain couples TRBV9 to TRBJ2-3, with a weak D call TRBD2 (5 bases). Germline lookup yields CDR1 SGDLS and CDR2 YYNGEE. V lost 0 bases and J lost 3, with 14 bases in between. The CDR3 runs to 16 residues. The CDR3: CASSVGWELITDTQYF. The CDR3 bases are TGTGCCAGCAGCGTAGGTTGGGAGTTAATAACAGATACGCAGTATTTT.

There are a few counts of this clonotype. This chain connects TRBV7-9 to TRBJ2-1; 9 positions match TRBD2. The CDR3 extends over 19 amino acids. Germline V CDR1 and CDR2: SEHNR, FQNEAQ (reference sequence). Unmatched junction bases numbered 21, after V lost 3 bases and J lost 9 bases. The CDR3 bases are TGTGCCAGCAGCTTTTCTTGGGGCCTAGCGGGACTCGGGCGTGTTGAGCAGTTCTTC. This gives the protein CASSFSWGLAGLGRVEQFF. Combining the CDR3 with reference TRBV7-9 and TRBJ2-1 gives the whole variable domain DTGVSQNPRHKITKRGQNVTFRCDPISEHNRLYWYRQTLGQGPEFLTYFQNEAQLEKSRLLSDRFSAERPKGSFSTLEIQRTEQGDSAMYLCASSFSWGLAGLGRVEQFFGPGTRLTVL.

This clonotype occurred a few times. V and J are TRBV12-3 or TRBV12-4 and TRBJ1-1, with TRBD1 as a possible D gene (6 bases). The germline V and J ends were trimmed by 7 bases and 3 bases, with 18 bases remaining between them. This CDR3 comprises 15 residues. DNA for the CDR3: TGTGCCAGCATCCTCACGGGGGCGAGGTACACTGAAGCTTTCTTT. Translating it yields CASILTGARYTEAFF.

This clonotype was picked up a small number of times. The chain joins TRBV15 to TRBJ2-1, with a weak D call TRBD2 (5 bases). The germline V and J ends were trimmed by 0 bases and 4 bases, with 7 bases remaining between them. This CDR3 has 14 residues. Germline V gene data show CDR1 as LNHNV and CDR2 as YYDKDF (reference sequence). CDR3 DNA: TGTGCCACCAGCAGAGAGGGCGGGTACAATGAGCAGTTCTTC. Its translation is CATSREGGYNEQFF.

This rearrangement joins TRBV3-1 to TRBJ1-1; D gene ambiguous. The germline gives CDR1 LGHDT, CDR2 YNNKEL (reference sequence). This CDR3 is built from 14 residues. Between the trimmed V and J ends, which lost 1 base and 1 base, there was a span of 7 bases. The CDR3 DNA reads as TGTGCCAGCAGCCAAGGGTTGGCGAACACTGAAGCTTTCTTT. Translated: CASSQGLANTEAFF.

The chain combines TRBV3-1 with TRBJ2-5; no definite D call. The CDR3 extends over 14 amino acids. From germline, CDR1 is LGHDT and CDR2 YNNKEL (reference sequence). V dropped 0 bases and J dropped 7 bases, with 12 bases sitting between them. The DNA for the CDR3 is TGTGCCAGCAGCCAAGACGGCTCGGTCGGGACCCAGTACTTC. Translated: CASSQDGSVGTQYF.

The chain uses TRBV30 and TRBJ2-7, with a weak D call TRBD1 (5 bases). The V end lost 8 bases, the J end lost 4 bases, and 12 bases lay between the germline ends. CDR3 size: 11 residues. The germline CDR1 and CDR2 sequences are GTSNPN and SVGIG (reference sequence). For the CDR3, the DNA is TGTGCCGCAGACCAGGGATACGAGCAGTACTTC. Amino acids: CAADQGYEQYF.

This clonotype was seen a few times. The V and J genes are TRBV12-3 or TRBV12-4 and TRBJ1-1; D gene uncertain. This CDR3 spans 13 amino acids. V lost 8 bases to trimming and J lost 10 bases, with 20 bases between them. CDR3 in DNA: TGTGCCAGCTCGCGAGGAAAAGGAATTTCAGCTTTCTTT. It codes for CASSRGKGISAFF.

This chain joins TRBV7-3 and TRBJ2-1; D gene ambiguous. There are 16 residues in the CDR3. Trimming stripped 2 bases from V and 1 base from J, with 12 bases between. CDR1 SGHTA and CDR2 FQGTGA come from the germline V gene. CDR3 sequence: CASSLLASPSYNEQFF. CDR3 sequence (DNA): TGTGCCAGCAGCTTATTGGCTTCCCCGTCCTACAATGAGCAGTTCTTC.

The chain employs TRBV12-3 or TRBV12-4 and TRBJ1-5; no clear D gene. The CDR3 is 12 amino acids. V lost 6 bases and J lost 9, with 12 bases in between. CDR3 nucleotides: TGTGCCAGCAGGATTGACGGCGGGCCCCAGCATTTT. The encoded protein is CASRIDGGPQHF.

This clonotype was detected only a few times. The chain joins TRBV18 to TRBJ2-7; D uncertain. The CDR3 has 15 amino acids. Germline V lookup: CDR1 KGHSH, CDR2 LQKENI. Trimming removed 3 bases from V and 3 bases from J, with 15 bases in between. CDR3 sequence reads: CASSPQGNVLYEQYF. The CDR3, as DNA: TGTGCCAGCTCACCCCAAGGTAATGTTCTCTACGAGCAGTACTTC.

The CDR3, as DNA: TGTGCCACCAGTGATCCGGGACAGGGCCAGGGCTACACCTTC. Translating gives CATSDPGQGQGYTF. J is TRBJ1-2 and V is TRBV24-1, with 9 bases matching TRBD1. Germline assignment: CDR1 KGHDR and CDR2 SFDVKD. Losses at the gene ends were 3 bases for V and 8 bases for J; bases not matched to a gene: 6. This CDR3 spans 14 amino acids.

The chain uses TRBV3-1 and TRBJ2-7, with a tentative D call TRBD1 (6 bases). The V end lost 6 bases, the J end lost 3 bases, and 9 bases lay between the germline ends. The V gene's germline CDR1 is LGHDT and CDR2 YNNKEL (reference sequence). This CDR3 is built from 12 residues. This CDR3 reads CASRGGDYEQYF. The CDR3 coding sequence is TGTGCCAGCAGAGGGGGAGACTACGAGCAGTACTTC.

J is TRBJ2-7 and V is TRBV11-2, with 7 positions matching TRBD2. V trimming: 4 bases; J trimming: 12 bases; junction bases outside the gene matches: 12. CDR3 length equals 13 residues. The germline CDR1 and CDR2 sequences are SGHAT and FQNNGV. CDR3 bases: TGTGCCAGCAGCTCCCTAGGGAGGGGCGGGCGGTACTTC. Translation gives CASSSLGRGGRYF.

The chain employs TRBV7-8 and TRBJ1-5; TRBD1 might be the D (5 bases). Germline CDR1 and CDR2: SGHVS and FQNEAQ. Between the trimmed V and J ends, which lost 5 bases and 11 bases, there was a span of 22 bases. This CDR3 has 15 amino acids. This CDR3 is CASSPRHRSGDTQHF. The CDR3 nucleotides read TGTGCCAGCAGCCCTAGGCACAGGTCGGGGGATACCCAGCATTTT.